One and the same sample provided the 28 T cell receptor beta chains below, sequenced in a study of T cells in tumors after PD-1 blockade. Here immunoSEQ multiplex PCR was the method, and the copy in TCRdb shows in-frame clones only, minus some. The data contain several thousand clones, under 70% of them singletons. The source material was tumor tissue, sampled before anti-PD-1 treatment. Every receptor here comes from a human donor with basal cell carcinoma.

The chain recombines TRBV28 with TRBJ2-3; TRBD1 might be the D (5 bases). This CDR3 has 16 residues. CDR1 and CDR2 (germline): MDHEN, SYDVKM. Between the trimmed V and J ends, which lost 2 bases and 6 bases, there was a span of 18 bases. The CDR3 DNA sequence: TGTGCCAGCAGTTTAATAGGAAAGGGGTCTGGCGATACGCAGTATTTT. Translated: CASSLIGKGSGDTQYF.

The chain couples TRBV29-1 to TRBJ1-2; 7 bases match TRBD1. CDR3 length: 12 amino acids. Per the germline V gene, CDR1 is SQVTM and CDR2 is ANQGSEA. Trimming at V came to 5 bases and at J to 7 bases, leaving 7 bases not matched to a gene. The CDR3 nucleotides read TGCAGCGTTTATACAGGGGCCGCTGGCTACACCTTC. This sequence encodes CSVYTGAAGYTF.

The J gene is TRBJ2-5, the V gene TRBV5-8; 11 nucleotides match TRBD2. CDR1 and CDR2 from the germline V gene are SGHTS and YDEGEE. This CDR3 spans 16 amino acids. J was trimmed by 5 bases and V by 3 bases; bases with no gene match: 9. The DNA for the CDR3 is TGTGCCAGCAGCTCCGTTCTAGCGGGGGGTGGTGAGACCCAGTACTTC. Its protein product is CASSSVLAGGGETQYF.

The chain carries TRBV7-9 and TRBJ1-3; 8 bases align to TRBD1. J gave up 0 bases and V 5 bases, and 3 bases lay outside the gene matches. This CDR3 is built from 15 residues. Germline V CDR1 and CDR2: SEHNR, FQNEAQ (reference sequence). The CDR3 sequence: CASSRQGTSGNTIYF. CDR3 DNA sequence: TGTGCCAGCAGCCGACAGGGGACCTCTGGAAACACCATATATTTT. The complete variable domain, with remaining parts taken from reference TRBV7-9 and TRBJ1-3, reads DTGVSQNPRHKITKRGQNVTFRCDPISEHNRLYWYRQTLGQGPEFLTYFQNEAQLEKSRLLSDRFSAERPKGSFSTLEIQRTEQGDSAMYLCASSRQGTSGNTIYFGEGSWLTVV.

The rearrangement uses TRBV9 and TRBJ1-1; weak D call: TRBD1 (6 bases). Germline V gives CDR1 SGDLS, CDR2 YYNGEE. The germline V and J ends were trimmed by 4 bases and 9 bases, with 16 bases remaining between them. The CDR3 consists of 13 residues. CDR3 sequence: CASSRGDGQKAFF. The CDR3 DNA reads TGTGCCAGCAGCAGGGGAGACGGACAGAAAGCTTTCTTT.

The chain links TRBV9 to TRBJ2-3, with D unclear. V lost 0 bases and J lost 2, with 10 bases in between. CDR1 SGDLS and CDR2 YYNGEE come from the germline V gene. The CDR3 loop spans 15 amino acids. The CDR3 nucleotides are TGTGCCAGCAGCGTAGCCCCGATTCTCACAGATACGCAGTATTTT. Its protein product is CASSVAPILTDTQYF.

The CDR3 DNA is TGTGCCAGCAGTGCACGGGGGCACCCCCCCTACGAGCAGTACTTC. Translated, it gives CASSARGHPPYEQYF. The rearrangement joins TRBV6-4 to TRBJ2-7; D may match TRBD1 or TRBD2 (6 bases each). CDR1 is MRHNA and CDR2 is SNTAGT in the germline V gene. The CDR3 is made up of 15 amino acids. V was shortened by 4 bases and J by 2 bases, with 15 bases between the two germline ends.

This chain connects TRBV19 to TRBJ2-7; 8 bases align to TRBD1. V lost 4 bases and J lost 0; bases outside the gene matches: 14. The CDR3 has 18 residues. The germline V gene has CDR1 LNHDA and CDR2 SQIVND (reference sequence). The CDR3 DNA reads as TGTGCCAGTAGTAGCCTTGGGGGGACAGGCCGTATCTCCTACGAGCAGTACTTC. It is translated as CASSSLGGTGRISYEQYF. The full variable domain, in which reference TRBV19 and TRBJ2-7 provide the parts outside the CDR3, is DGGITQSPKYLFRKEGQNVTLSCEQNLNHDAMYWYRQDPGQGLRLIYYSQIVNDFQKGDIAEGYSVSREKKESFPLTVTSAQKNPTAFYLCASSSLGGTGRISYEQYFGPGTRLTVT.

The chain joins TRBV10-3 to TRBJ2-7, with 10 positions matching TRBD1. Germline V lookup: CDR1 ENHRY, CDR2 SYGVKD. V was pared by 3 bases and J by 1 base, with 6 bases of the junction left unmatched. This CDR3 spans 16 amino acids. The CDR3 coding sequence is TGTGCCATCAGTGAAATTAGGGGACAGGGGTCCTACGAGCAGTACTTC. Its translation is CAISEIRGQGSYEQYF.

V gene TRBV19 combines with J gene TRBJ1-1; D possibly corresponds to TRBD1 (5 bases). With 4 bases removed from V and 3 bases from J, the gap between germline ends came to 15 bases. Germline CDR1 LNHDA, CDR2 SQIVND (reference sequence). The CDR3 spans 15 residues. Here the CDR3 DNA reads TGTGCCAGTAGTAAGTCCCCAGGGCTTCACACTGAAGCTTTCTTT. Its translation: CASSKSPGLHTEAFF.

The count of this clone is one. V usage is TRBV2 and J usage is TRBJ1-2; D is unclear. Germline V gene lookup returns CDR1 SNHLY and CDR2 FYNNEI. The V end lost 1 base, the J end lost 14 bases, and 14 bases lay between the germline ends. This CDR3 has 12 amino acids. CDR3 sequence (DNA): TGTGCCAGCAGTGAAGGGGTCAGATCCGTGACCTTC. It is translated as CASSEGVRSVTF.

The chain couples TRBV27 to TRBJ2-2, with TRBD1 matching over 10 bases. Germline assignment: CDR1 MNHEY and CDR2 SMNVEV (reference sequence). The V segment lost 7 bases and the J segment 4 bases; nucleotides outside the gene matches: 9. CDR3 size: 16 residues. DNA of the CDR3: TGTGCCAGCAATCCTAGACAGGGGGCGGGCACCGGGGAGCTGTTTTTT. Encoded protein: CASNPRQGAGTGELFF.

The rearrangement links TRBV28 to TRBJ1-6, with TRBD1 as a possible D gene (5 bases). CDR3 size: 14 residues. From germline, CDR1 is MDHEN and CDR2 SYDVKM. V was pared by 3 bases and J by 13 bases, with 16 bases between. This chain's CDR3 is CASSLVQARGPLHF. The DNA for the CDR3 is TGTGCCAGCAGTTTGGTACAGGCCCGTGGGCCCCTCCACTTT.

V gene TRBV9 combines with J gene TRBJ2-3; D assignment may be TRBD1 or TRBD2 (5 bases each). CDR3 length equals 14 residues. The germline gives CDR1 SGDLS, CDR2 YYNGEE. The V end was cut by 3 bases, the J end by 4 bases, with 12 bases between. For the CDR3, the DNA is TGTGCCAGCAGCGCGAGGGGCCTTGCAGATACGCAGTATTTT. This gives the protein CASSARGLADTQYF. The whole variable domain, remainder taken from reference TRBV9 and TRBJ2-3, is DSGVTQTPKHLITATGQRVTLRCSPRSGDLSVYWYQQSLDQGLQFLIQYYNGEERAKGNILERFSAQQFPDLHSELNLSSLELGDSALYFCASSARGLADTQYFGPGTRLTVL.

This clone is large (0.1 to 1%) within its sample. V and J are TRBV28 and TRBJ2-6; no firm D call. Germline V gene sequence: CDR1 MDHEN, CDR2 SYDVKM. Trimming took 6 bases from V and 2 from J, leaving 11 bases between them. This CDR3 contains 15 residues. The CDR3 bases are TGTGCCAGCAGCCCTAACACCGCTGGGGCCAACGTCCTGACTTTC. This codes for CASSPNTAGANVLTF.

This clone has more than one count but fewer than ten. CDR3 bases: TGTGCCAGCAGCTCCACCGGGACAGGGAACTACGAGCAGTACTTC. It specifies CASSSTGTGNYEQYF. The chain uses TRBV28 and TRBJ2-7, with 9 bases fitting TRBD1. The CDR3 runs 15 residues. Germline V lookup: CDR1 MDHEN, CDR2 SYDVKM. J lost 3 bases, V lost 6 bases, and 9 bases had no gene match. Using reference TRBV28 and TRBJ2-7 for the parts outside the CDR3, the full variable domain is DVKVTQSSRYLVKRTGEKVFLECVQDMDHENMFWYRQDPGLGLRLIYFSYDVKMKEKGDIPEGYSVSREKKERFSLILESASTNQTSMYLCASSSTGTGNYEQYFGPGTRLTVT.

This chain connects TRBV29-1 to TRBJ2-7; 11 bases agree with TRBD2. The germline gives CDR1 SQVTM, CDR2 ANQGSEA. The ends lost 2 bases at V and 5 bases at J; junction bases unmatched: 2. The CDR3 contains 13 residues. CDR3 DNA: TGCAGCGTTGAATTGGGACTAGCGGACGAGCAGTACTTC. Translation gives CSVELGLADEQYF.

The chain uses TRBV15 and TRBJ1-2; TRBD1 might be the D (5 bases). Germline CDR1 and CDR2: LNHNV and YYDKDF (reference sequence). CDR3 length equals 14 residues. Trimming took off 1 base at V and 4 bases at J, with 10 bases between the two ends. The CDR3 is CATSRGQWAYGYTF. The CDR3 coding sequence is TGTGCCACCAGCAGAGGACAGTGGGCCTATGGCTACACCTTC.

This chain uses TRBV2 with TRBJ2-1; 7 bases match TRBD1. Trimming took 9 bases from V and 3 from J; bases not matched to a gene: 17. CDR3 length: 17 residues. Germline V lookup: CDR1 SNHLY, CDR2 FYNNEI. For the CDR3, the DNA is TGTGCCAGTACAAACGCCGGGACAGCAACTCTCTACAATGAGCAGTTCTTC. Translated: CASTNAGTATLYNEQFF.

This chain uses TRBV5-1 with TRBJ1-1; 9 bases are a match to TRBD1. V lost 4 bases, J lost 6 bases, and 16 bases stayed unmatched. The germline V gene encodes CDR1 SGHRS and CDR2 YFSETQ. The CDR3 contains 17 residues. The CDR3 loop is CASSQRGGQGGSAEAFF. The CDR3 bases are TGCGCCAGCAGCCAGCGAGGGGGACAGGGTGGGAGCGCTGAAGCTTTCTTT.

CDR3 coding DNA: TGTGCAAGTCGCTTAGAACTGCAGGGACGGGGCACCGGGGAGCTGTTTTTT. It is translated as CASRLELQGRGTGELFF. The chain combines TRBV12-2 with TRBJ2-2. TRBV12-2 is tagged as a pseudogene. There are 17 residues in the CDR3.

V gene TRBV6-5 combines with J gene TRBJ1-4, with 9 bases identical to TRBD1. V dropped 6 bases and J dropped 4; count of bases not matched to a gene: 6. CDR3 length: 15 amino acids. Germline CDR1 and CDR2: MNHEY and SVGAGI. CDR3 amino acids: CASRGGQGFNEKLFF. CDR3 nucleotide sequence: TGTGCCAGCAGGGGGGGACAGGGCTTTAATGAAAAACTGTTTTTT.

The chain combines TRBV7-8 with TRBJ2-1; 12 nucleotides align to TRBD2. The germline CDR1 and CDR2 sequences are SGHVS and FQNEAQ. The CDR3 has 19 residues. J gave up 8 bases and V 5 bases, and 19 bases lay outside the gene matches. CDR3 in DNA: TGTGCCAGCAGCCCCACGTTACCGGACCCTAGCGGGAGGGCTGATGAGCAGTTCTTC. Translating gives CASSPTLPDPSGRADEQFF.

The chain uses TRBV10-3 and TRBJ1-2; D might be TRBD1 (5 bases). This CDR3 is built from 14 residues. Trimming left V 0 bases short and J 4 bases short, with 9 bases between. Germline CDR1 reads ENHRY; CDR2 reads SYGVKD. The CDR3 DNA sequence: TGTGCCATCAGTGAGTCAGGGAGGGGCTATGGCTACACCTTC. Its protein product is CAISESGRGYGYTF.

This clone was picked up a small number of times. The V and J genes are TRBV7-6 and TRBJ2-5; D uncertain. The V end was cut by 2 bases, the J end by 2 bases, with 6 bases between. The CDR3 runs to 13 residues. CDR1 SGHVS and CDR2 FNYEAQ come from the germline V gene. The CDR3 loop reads CASSLSIQETQYF. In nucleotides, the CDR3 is TGTGCCAGCAGCTTATCAATACAAGAGACCCAGTACTTC.

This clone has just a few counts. The DNA of the CDR3 is TGTGCCAGCAGCTTACCGACAGGGGGATTTACTGAAGCTTTCTTT. It yields the protein CASSLPTGGFTEAFF. This chain links TRBV5-4 with TRBJ1-1, with 9 bases identical to TRBD1. Germline lookup yields CDR1 SGHNT and CDR2 YYREEE (reference sequence). Unmatched junction bases numbered 7, after V lost 2 bases and J lost 5 bases. This CDR3 has 15 amino acids.

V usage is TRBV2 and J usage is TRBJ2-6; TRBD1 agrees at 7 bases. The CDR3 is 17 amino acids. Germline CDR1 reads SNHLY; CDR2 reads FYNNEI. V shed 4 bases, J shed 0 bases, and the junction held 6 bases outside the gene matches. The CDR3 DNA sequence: TGTGCCAGCAGTGCCGGGACAGCCCGCTCTGGGGCCAACGTCCTGACTTTC. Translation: CASSAGTARSGANVLTF.

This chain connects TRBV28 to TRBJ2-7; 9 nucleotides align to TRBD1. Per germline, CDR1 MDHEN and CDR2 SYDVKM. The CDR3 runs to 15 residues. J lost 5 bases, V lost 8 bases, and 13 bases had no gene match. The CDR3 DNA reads TGTGCCAGCTTCAGGCCCGGGACAGGGATGAACGAGCAGTACTTC. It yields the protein CASFRPGTGMNEQYF.